The clone carrying this TCR beta chain was picked up one time. The data were taken from a study of blood T cell repertoires in COVID-19. Study in general: Samples came from the United States, Italy and Spain, spanning acute and convalescent COVID-19.

In the authors' workflow: Estimated nucleated cell counts came from reference gene primer amplification. Sequencing was performed with immunoSEQ multiplex PCR; in TCRdb, only in-frame clones are kept and a portion is missing. The V and J calls and clone size were taken over from that table, and D and trimming were inferred from the DNA. In the table there are roughly 200,000 clones, 80% to 90% of which are singletons. The CDR3 has 10 residues. CDR1 is SQVTM and CDR2 is ANQGSEA in the germline V gene. V lost 0 bases and J 6 bases, leaving 2 bases between the germline ends. Cohorts were assigned according to the clinical history that participants reported.

The sequence derives from a woman in her twenties or thirties who had been exposed to COVID-19. Sequences were obtained from PBMCs or T cells enriched from blood (not recorded which). The rearrangement links TRBV29-1 to TRBJ1-2; no definite D call. Here the CDR3 DNA reads TGCAGCGTTGAAGACAATGGCTACACCTTC. Its protein product is CSVEDNGYTF.